Listed below are T cell receptor beta chains from one sample, sequenced in a study of blood T cell repertoires in COVID-19. The data were produced by immunoSEQ multiplex PCR, yet TCRdb's version contains in-frame clones alone and is incomplete. This table holds tens of thousands of clones, 65% to 85% found once. Material for sequencing was peripheral blood. Receptors originate from a man in his sixties or seventies with COVID-19, enrolled during active disease. Both conserved end residues are part of each CDR3.

J gene | V gene | CDR3 protein
TRBJ2-7 | TRBV11-3 | CASSLGTSGYEQYF
TRBJ2-3 | TRBV11-2 | CASSFTSGGTTDTQYF
TRBJ2-1 | TRBV6-2/TRBV6-3 | CASSLLDLETYNEQFF
TRBJ2-3 | TRBV9 | CASSVGMGTLKWGLKDTQYF
TRBJ1-2 | TRBV5-4 | CASSFRTGNNYGYTF
TRBJ1-1 | TRBV6-2/TRBV6-3 | CASSTQGGNEAFF
TRBJ1-3 | TRBV7-2 | CASSPGLSGNTIYF
TRBJ2-2 | TRBV7-3 | CASSLYREGTGELFF
TRBJ2-3 | TRBV18 | CASSPTFVTGGHTDTQYF
TRBJ2-3 | TRBV29-1 | CSVVKGADTQYF
TRBJ1-2 | TRBV2 | CASSDWTGLSGYTF
TRBJ2-7 | TRBV19 | CASSGPTSANEQYF
TRBJ1-1 | TRBV4-2 | CASSPRVGSTTEAFF
TRBJ2-7 | TRBV6-6 | CASSSASYEQYF
TRBJ2-1 | TRBV7-9 | CASSLASRTSGSNEQFF
TRBJ1-5 | TRBV5-8 | CASSWTGVVQPQHF
TRBJ1-1 | TRBV7-9 | CASSFEQGVRTEAFF
TRBJ1-4 | TRBV27 | CASSWTGTNEKLFF
TRBJ1-6 | TRBV4-3 | CASSPGGFSPLHF
TRBJ1-2 | TRBV19 | CASMSTRMSYTF
TRBJ2-1 | TRBV28 | CASSPGRLAGYNEQFF
TRBJ1-1 | TRBV2 | CASKRTALNTEAFF
TRBJ2-3 | TRBV11-2 | CASSLDSRTSGDTDTQYF
TRBJ1-1 | TRBV6-5 | CASSRGTEAFF
TRBJ2-7 | TRBV5-4 | CASSRPGDSYEQYF
TRBJ1-4 | TRBV7-9 | CASSLGQATTNEKLFF
TRBJ1-2 | TRBV28 | CASSGLGGGYTF
TRBJ1-5 | TRBV28 | CASSEGTGNQPQHF
TRBJ1-2 | TRBV18 | CASATRTGSNYGYTF